This entry features one T cell receptor (beta chain) sequence. These data come from a study of CXCR3-negative and CXCR3-positive naive CD8 T cells. 5' RACE with UMI labels generated the TRB cDNA libraries. TCRdb reprocessed the 5' RACE reads, with one entry per CDR3 protein and no DNA. The listing records around 24,000 distinct CDR3 sequences. The CDR3 extends over 14 amino acids. The germline CDR1 and CDR2 sequences are SGDLS and YYNGEE. The sequence came from a human donor in good health. Some clones in this sample may be carry-over from other donors' samples. Sequencing input: naive CXCR3- CD8+ T cells from blood. Subset of the sample: CD45RO-CCR7+CD27+CD95- naive CD8+ T cells lacking CXCR3 (TNR3-). V is TRBV9 and J is TRBJ1-2; with no DNA, the TCRdb D assignment of TRBD1 cannot be verified. The CDR3 loop is CASSVRQGLSGYTF.